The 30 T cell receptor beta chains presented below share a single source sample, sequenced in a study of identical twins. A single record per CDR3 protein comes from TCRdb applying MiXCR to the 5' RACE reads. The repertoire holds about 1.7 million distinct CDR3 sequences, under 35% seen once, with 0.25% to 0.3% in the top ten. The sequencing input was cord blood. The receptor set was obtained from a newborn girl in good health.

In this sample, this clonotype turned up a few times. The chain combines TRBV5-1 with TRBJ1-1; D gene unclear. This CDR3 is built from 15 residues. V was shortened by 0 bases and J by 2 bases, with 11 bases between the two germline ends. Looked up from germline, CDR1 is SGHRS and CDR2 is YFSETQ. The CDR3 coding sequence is TGCGCCAGCAGCTTGGGGCAGGCTACCAACACTGAAGCTTTCTTT. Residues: CASSLGQATNTEAFF.

The CDR3 region is CASSADSGEQYF. CDR3 sequence (DNA): TGTGCCAGCAGTGCTGATTCGGGGGAGCAGTACTTC. The V and J genes are TRBV27 and TRBJ2-7, with a tentative D call TRBD2 (5 bases). This CDR3 spans 12 amino acids. From germline, CDR1 is MNHEY and CDR2 SMNVEV (reference sequence). V gave up 5 bases and J gave up 7 bases, with 12 bases separating them.

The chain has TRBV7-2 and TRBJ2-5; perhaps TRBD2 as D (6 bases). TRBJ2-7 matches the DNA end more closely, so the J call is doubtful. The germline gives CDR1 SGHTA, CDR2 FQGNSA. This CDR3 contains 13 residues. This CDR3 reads CASRWDCLYEQYF. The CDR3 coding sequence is TGTGCCAGCAGATGGGACTGCTTATACGAGCAGTACTTC.

CDR3 region: CASRRDSSNQPQHF. The CDR3, as DNA: TGTGCCAGCAGACGGGACAGTAGCAATCAGCCCCAGCATTTT. The chain joins TRBV28 to TRBJ1-5, with 7 positions matching TRBD1. This CDR3 comprises 14 residues. J was trimmed by 0 bases and V by 6 bases; bases with no gene match: 2. CDR1 and CDR2 (germline): MDHEN, SYDVKM.

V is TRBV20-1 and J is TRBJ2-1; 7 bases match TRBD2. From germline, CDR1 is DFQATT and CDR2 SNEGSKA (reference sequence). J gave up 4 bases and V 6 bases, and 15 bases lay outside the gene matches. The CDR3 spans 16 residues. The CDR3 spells CSANPKPGLRYNEQFF. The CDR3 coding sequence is TGCAGTGCCAATCCTAAGCCGGGACTAAGGTACAATGAGCAGTTCTTC.

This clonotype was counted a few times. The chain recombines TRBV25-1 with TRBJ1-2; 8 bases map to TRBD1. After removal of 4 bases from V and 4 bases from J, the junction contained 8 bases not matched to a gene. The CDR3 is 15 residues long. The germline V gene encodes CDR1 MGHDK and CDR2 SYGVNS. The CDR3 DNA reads TGTGCCAGCAGTGTCACGGGACAGGTTTCCTATGGCTACACCTTC. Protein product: CASSVTGQVSYGYTF.

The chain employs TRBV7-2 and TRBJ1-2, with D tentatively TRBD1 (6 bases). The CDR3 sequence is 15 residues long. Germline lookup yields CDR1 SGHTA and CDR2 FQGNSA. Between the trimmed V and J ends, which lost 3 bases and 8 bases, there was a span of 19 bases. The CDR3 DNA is TGTGCCAGCAGCTTCCAAAACGGGGGGCGGGGCGGCTACACCTTC. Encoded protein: CASSFQNGGRGGYTF.

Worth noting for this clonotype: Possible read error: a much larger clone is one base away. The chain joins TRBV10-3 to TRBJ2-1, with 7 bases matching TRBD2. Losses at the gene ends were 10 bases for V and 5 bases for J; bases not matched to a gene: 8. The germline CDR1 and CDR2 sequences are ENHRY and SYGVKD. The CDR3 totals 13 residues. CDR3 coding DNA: TGTGCCACCACGCGGGAGAGGGACAATGAGCAGTTCTTC. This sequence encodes CATTRERDNEQFF.

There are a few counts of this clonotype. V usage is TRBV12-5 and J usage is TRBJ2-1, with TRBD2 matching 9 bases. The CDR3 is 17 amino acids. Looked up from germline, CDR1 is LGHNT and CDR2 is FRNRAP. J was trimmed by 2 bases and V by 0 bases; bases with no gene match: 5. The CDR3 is CASGLVLAGATYNEQFF. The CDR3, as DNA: TGTGCTAGTGGTTTGGTACTAGCGGGCGCCACCTACAATGAGCAGTTCTTC.

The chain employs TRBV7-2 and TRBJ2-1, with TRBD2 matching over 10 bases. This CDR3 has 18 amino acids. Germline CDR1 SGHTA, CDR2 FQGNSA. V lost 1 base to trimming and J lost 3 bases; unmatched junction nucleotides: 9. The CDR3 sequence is CASSLVKGLAAYYNEQFF. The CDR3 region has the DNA TGTGCCAGCAGCTTAGTCAAAGGACTAGCGGCTTACTACAATGAGCAGTTCTTC.

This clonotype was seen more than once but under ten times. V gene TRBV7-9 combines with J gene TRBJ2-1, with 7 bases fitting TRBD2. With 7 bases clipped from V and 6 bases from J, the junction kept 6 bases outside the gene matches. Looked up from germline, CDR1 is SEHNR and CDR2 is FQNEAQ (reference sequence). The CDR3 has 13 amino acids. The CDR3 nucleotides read TGTGCCAGCACCAAATCGGGGGGCAATGAGCAGTTCTTC. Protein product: CASTKSGGNEQFF. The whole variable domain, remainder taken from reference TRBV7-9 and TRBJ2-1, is DTGVSQNPRHKITKRGQNVTFRCDPISEHNRLYWYRQTLGQGPEFLTYFQNEAQLEKSRLLSDRFSAERPKGSFSTLEIQRTEQGDSAMYLCASTKSGGNEQFFGPGTRLTVL.

In DNA, the CDR3 is TGCGCCAGCAGCTTGGTAGCGGGAGGGCCGATCACAGATACGCAGTATTTT. It specifies CASSLVAGGPITDTQYF. This chain joins TRBV5-1 and TRBJ2-3; 11 bases match TRBD2. Germline CDR1 reads SGHRS; CDR2 reads YFSETQ. The CDR3 runs to 17 residues. The V segment lost 0 bases and the J segment 2 bases; nucleotides outside the gene matches: 5. Combining the CDR3 with reference TRBV5-1 and TRBJ2-3 gives the whole variable domain KAGVTQTPRYLIKTRGQQVTLSCSPISGHRSVSWYQQTPGQGLQFLFEYFSETQRNKGNFPGRFSGRQFSNSRSEMNVSTLELGDSALYLCASSLVAGGPITDTQYFGPGTRLTVL.

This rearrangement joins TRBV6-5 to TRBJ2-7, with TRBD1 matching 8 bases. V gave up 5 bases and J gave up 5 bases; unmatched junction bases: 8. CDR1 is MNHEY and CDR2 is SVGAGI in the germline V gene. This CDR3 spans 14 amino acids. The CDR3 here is CASSGQGNSHEQYF. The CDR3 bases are TGTGCCAGCAGTGGACAGGGTAATTCCCACGAGCAGTACTTC.

CDR3 in amino acids: CSAPFAGRNEQFF. The CDR3 coding sequence is TGCAGTGCCCCTTTCGCTGGGCGTAATGAGCAGTTCTTC. The chain joins TRBV20-1 to TRBJ2-1; no firm D call. The CDR3 has 13 amino acids. V shed 6 bases and J shed 7 bases, with 16 bases lying between them. Germline V gene lookup returns CDR1 DFQATT and CDR2 SNEGSKA (reference sequence).

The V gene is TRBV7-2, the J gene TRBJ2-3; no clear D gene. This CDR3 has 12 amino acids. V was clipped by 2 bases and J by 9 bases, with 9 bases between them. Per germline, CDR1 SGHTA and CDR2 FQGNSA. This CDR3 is CASSLQASTQYF. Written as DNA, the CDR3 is TGTGCCAGCAGCTTACAGGCCAGCACGCAGTATTTT.

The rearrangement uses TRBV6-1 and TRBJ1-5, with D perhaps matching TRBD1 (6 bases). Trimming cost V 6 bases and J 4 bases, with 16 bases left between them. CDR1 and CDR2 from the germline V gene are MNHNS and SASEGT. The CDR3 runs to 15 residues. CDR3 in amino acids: CASRGGGTGNQPQHF. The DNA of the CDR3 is TGTGCCAGCAGAGGGGGAGGGACCGGGAATCAGCCCCAGCATTTT.

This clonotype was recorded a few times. The CDR3 nucleotides read TGTGCCAGCAGAGCGGTCCCCAACACTGAAGCTTTCTTT. The encoded protein is CASRAVPNTEAFF. J is TRBJ1-1 and V is TRBV3-1; no definite D call. The CDR3 has 13 amino acids. Germline loops: CDR1 LGHDT, CDR2 YNNKEL (reference sequence). Trimming removed 6 bases at V and 2 bases at J, with 10 bases between.

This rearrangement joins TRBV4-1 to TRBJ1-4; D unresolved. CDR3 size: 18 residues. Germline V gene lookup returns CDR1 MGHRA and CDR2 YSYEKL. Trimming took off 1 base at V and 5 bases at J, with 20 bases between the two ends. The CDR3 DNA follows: TGCGCCAGCAGCCAAGTAGCCTTCGGGCTCCTAAGGAATGAAAAACTGTTTTTT. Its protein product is CASSQVAFGLLRNEKLFF.

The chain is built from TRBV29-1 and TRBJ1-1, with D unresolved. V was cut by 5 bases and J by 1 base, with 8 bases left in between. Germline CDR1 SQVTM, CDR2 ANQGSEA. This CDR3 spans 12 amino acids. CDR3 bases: TGCAGCGTTTGGTCAGGGAACACTGAAGCTTTCTTT. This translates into CSVWSGNTEAFF.

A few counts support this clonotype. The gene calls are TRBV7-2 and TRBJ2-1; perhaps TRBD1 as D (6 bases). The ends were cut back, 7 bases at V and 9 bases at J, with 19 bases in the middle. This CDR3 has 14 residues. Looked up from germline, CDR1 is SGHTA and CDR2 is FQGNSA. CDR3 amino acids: CASTYREFGSEQFF. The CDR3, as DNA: TGTGCCAGCACCTACAGGGAATTTGGGTCTGAGCAGTTCTTC.

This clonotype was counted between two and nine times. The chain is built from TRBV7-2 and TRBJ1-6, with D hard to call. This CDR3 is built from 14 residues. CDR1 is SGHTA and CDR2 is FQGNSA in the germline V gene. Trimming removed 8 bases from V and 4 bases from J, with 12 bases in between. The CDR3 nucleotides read TGTGCCAGCCTATCTCGGGAATATAATTCACCCCTCCACTTT. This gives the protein CASLSREYNSPLHF.

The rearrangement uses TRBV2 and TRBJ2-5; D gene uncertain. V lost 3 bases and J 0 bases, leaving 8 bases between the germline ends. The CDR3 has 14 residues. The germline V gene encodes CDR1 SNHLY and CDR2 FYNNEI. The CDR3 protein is CASSDRRNQETQYF. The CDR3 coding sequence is TGTGCCAGCAGTGACCGCCGTAACCAAGAGACCCAGTACTTC.

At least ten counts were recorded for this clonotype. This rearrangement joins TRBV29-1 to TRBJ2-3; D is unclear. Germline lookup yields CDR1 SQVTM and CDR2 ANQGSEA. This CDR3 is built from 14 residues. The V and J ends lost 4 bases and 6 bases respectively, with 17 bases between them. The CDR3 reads CSVGSGIQSDTQYF. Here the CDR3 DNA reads TGCAGCGTTGGTTCTGGAATTCAATCCGATACGCAGTATTTT.

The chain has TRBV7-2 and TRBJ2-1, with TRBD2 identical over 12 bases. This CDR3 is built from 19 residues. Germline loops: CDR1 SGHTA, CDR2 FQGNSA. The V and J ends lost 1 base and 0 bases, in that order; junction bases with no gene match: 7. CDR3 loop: CASSLVASGGGSSYNEQFF. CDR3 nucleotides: TGTGCCAGCAGCTTAGTGGCTAGCGGGGGGGGGAGCTCCTACAATGAGCAGTTCTTC.

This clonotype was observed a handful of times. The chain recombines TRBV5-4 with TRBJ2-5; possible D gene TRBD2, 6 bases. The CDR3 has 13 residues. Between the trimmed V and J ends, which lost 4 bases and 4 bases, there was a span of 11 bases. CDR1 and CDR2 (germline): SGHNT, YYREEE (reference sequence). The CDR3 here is CASSIPSAETQYF. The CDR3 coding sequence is TGTGCCAGCAGCATCCCTAGCGCAGAGACCCAGTACTTC.

The CDR3 sequence: CSAGPGPQETQYF. The DNA for the CDR3 is TGCAGTGCTGGACCGGGACCCCAAGAGACCCAGTACTTC. V and J are TRBV20-1 and TRBJ2-5, with D possibly called TRBD1 or TRBD2 (5 bases each). The CDR3 is made up of 13 amino acids. The germline V and J ends were trimmed by 5 bases and 1 base, with 11 bases remaining between them. CDR1 is DFQATT and CDR2 is SNEGSKA in the germline V gene (reference sequence).

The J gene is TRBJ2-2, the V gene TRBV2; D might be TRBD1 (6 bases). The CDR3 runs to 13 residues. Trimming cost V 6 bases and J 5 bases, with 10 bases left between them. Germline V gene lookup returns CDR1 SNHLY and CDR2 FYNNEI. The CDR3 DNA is TGTGCCAGCAGGGGAGACAGGACCGGGGAGCTGTTTTTT. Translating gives CASRGDRTGELFF.

The CDR3 nucleotides read TGTGCCAGCAGCGGGACGGGGGATGAAAAACTGTTTTTT. Encoded protein: CASSGTGDEKLFF. J is TRBJ1-4 and V is TRBV2, with D possibly matching TRBD1 (5 bases). The CDR3 contains 13 residues. V lost 6 bases, J lost 6 bases, and 11 bases lay in between. Germline V gives CDR1 SNHLY, CDR2 FYNNEI.

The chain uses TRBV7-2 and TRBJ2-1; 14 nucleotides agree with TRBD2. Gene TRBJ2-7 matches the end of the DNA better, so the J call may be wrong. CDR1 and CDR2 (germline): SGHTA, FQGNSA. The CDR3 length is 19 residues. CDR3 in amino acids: CASSLIPGTSGSSYNEQYF. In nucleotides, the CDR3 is TGTGCCAGCAGCTTAATACCCGGGACTAGCGGGAGCTCCTACAATGAGCAGTACTTC.

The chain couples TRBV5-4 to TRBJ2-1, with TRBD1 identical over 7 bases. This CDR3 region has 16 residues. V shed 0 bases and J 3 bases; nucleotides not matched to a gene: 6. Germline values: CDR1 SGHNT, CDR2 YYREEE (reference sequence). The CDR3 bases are TGTGCCAGCAGCTTGGGGGACAGCCGGCGCTACAATGAGCAGTTCTTC. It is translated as CASSLGDSRRYNEQFF.